These 12 T cell receptor beta chains came from one sample sequenced in a study of cytomegalovirus exposure and HLA in healthy donors. Vbeta (60) and Jbeta (13) primers were used in the PCR. The method was immunoSEQ multiplex PCR; TCRdb's version includes in-frame clones alone and lacks a portion of them. The profile covers around 130,000 clones, with 75% to 90% appearing a single time and about 1.8% taken by the ten largest. The sequencing input was PBMCs. The source of these receptors is a man between 35 and 55 years old in good health and CMV-seronegative.

The chain combines TRBV5-1 with TRBJ2-7; 8 bases match TRBD1. The CDR3 runs 14 residues. The trim removed 0 bases at V and 3 bases at J, leaving 2 bases unmatched. The germline CDR1 and CDR2 sequences are SGHRS and YFSETQ. In DNA, the CDR3 is TGCGCCAGCAGCTTGGAGACAGGGGTCTACGAGCAGTACTTC. It yields the protein CASSLETGVYEQYF.

The chain couples TRBV7-8 to TRBJ1-5, with D hard to call. CDR1 SGHVS and CDR2 FQNEAQ come from the germline V gene. The CDR3 extends over 13 amino acids. Deletions cut 4 bases from V and 9 bases from J, with 13 bases between. This chain's CDR3 is CASSSPREGPQHF. In DNA, the CDR3 is TGTGCCAGCAGCTCCCCTAGGGAGGGGCCCCAGCATTTT.

This clone was seen a single time. The genes are TRBV4-2 and TRBJ2-7; 8 bases are a match to TRBD1. Germline V gives CDR1 LGHNA, CDR2 YNFKEQ. After removal of 4 bases from V and 2 bases from J, the junction contained 7 bases not matched to a gene. CDR3 size: 15 residues. CDR3 bases: TGTGCCAGCAGCCGCACGGGACAGGAAACCTACGAGCAGTACTTC. The encoded protein is CASSRTGQETYEQYF.

The J gene is TRBJ2-3, the V gene TRBV4-1; D is undetermined. The CDR3 covers 16 residues. Germline loops: CDR1 MGHRA, CDR2 YSYEKL. The V gene lost 1 base and the J gene lost 2 bases, with 13 bases spanning the gap. The chain's CDR3 is CASSQVNLVATDTQYF. The CDR3 coding sequence is TGCGCCAGCAGCCAAGTGAATCTAGTGGCCACAGATACGCAGTATTTT.

The chain has TRBV7-3 and TRBJ2-1; 15 bases match TRBD2. The CDR3 covers 15 residues. In germline, CDR1 is SGHTA, CDR2 FQGTGA. Trimming at V came to 8 bases and at J to 7 bases, leaving 6 bases not matched to a gene. CDR3 DNA sequence: TGTGCCAGCGGACTAGCGGGAGGGCCCAATAATGAGCAGTTCTTC. Translating gives CASGLAGGPNNEQFF.

The V gene is TRBV18, the J gene TRBJ1-1, with 7 bases matching TRBD1. V gave up 3 bases and J gave up 8 bases; unmatched junction bases: 3. Germline CDR1 KGHSH, CDR2 LQKENI. The CDR3 contains 12 residues. In DNA, the CDR3 is TGTGCCAGCTCACCCAGGGACAGCGAAGCTTTCTTT. Protein sequence: CASSPRDSEAFF.

The gene calls are TRBV30 and TRBJ2-7; D ambiguous. CDR3 length: 13 amino acids. V shed 1 base and J shed 2 bases, with 9 bases lying between them. Germline values: CDR1 GTSNPN, CDR2 SVGIG (reference sequence). CDR3 coding DNA: TGTGCCTGGAGTGCCACAGAAACCTACGAGCAGTACTTC. It translates to CAWSATETYEQYF.

The chain has TRBV25-1 and TRBJ2-4; D is unresolved. The CDR3 has 14 amino acids. Germline V gene lookup returns CDR1 MGHDK and CDR2 SYGVNS. V lost 3 bases and J lost 9, with 15 bases in between. The CDR3 bases are TGTGCCAGCAGTGATGAATGGGCCGGTGGCATTCAGTACTTC. It codes for CASSDEWAGGIQYF. Drawing the rest from reference TRBV25-1 and TRBJ2-4, the complete variable domain is EADIYQTPRYLVIGTGKKITLECSQTMGHDKMYWYQQDPGMELHLIHYSYGVNSTEKGDLSSESTVSRIRTEHFPLTLESARPSHTSQYLCASSDEWAGGIQYFGAGTRLSVL.

This chain joins TRBV18 and TRBJ1-1, with unresolved D. The CDR3 is 15 amino acids. With 1 base removed from V and 3 bases from J, the gap between germline ends came to 12 bases. CDR1 is KGHSH, CDR2 LQKENI, per germline. CDR3 DNA: TGTGCCAGCTCACCACGTCTAGGTTTGGACACTGAAGCTTTCTTT. Translated, it gives CASSPRLGLDTEAFF.

This clone showed up just once. This sequence joins TRBV5-1 and TRBJ1-2; 8 positions agree with TRBD1. The germline V gene encodes CDR1 SGHRS and CDR2 YFSETQ. This CDR3 is built from 15 residues. Trimming took 0 bases from V and 2 from J; bases not matched to a gene: 3. CDR3 loop: CASSLGQGKNYGYTF. The CDR3 region has the DNA TGCGCCAGCAGCTTGGGACAGGGGAAGAACTATGGCTACACCTTC.

The rearrangement links TRBV25-1 to TRBJ2-3, with 9 bases matching TRBD2. The germline gives CDR1 MGHDK, CDR2 SYGVNS. Germline trimming cut 6 bases from V and 7 bases from J; bases unmatched to any gene: 17. The CDR3 runs to 17 residues. CDR3 in DNA: TGTGCCAGCAGCGACGGGGGGGGAGCGGGGGGATCTCATACGCAGTATTTT. Its protein is CASSDGGGAGGSHTQYF. Looking up the rest from reference TRBV25-1 and TRBJ2-3 gives the full variable domain: EADIYQTPRYLVIGTGKKITLECSQTMGHDKMYWYQQDPGMELHLIHYSYGVNSTEKGDLSSESTVSRIRTEHFPLTLESARPSHTSQYLCASSDGGGAGGSHTQYFGPGTRLTVL.

V gene TRBV5-4 combines with J gene TRBJ2-5, with TRBD2 matching 12 bases. This CDR3 has 15 residues. The V gene end was trimmed by 4 bases and the J gene end by 1 base; junction bases not matched to a gene: 2. Germline values: CDR1 SGHNT, CDR2 YYREEE (reference sequence). The CDR3 here is CASSPTSGSQETQYF. In nucleotides, the CDR3 is TGTGCCAGCAGCCCGACTAGCGGGAGCCAAGAGACCCAGTACTTC. Based on the CDR3 plus reference TRBV5-4 and TRBJ2-5, the full variable domain is ETGVTQSPTHLIKTRGQQVTLRCSSQSGHNTVSWYQQALGQGPQFIFQYYREEENGRGNFPPRFSGLQFPNYSSELNVNALELDDSALYLCASSPTSGSQETQYFGPGTRLLVL.